A single sample is the source of the 26 T cell receptor beta chains below, sequenced in a study of immune evolution from preneoplasia to lung adenocarcinoma listed by TCRdb under 2021. Receptor libraries were prepared by the immunoSEQ multiplex PCR assay. TCRdb re-hosts the immuneACCESS table, in-frame sequences only. Its copies lack some clones; in the studies checked, an unresolved V gene accounts for under half of them, and the cause for the rest is not known. The sample table records roughly 9,000 clones; roughly 80% of these occur just once. The top ten clones comprise 6.5% to 9.5% of the sample. What was sequenced was FFPE minimally invasive lung adenocarcinoma tissue. This sample's cell subset or site label indicates: micro-invasive lung adenocarcinoma (MIA). The receptors derive from a donor older than 65 with lung adenocarcinoma.

The chain employs TRBV29-1 and TRBJ1-5, with D maybe TRBD1 (5 bases). Germline CDR1 is SQVTM and CDR2 is ANQGSEA. V lost 4 bases, J lost 3 bases, and 10 bases lay in between. This CDR3 region has 13 residues. As DNA, the CDR3 is TGCAGCGTTGGGCAGGGAATCAATCAGCCCCAGCATTTT. This sequence encodes CSVGQGINQPQHF.

This clone is categorized as medium-sized. This CDR3 is CASSEPGPRDEQYF. As DNA, the CDR3 is TGTGCCAGCAGCGAACCGGGACCTCGGGACGAGCAGTACTTC. The chain recombines TRBV11-2 with TRBJ2-7, with D perhaps TRBD1 or TRBD2 (5 bases each). Germline V lookup: CDR1 SGHAT, CDR2 FQNNGV. The V end was cut by 5 bases, the J end by 5 bases, with 16 bases between. The length of the CDR3 is 14 residues.

The V gene is TRBV11-3, the J gene TRBJ1-1; D is unclear. CDR3 length equals 13 residues. CDR1 is SGHNT, CDR2 YENEEA, per germline. Trimming took off 5 bases at V and 3 bases at J, with 10 bases between the two ends. The CDR3 DNA reads TGTGCCAGCAGCCCCGGGAGGGACACTGAAGCTTTCTTT. Translated: CASSPGRDTEAFF.

This rearrangement joins TRBV6-6 to TRBJ2-3; D gene unclear. Trimming took off 8 bases at V and 2 bases at J, with 8 bases between the two ends. Per germline, CDR1 MNHNY and CDR2 SVGAGI (reference sequence). CDR3 length: 12 residues. The CDR3 region has the DNA TGTGCCAGCGCGGCCTACACAGATACGCAGTATTTT. Amino acids: CASAAYTDTQYF.

The V call is TRBV11-2, the J call TRBJ2-3; D possibly uses TRBD1 or TRBD2 (5 bases each). This CDR3 comprises 14 residues. V shed 4 bases and J shed 3 bases, with 11 bases lying between them. Germline CDR1 is SGHAT and CDR2 is FQNNGV. The CDR3: CASSWDGRTDTQYF. The CDR3 bases are TGTGCCAGCAGCTGGGACGGCAGGACAGATACGCAGTATTTT.

This clone was seen once. This chain connects TRBV28 to TRBJ1-1, with D hard to call. This CDR3 has 16 amino acids. CDR1 and CDR2 (germline): MDHEN, SYDVKM. V was clipped by 3 bases and J by 0 bases, with 14 bases between them. CDR3 amino acids: CASSLAFSTVNTEAFF. The CDR3, as DNA: TGTGCCAGCAGTTTGGCTTTTTCTACAGTGAACACTGAAGCTTTCTTT.

The chain couples TRBV6-5 to TRBJ2-7, with 12 bases that match TRBD2. The trim removed 6 bases at V and 0 bases at J, leaving 3 bases unmatched. The CDR3 is made up of 15 amino acids. Looked up from germline, CDR1 is MNHEY and CDR2 is SVGAGI. The CDR3 DNA sequence: TGTGCCAGCAGCACGGGACTAGCGGGCTCCTACGAGCAGTACTTC. Its protein product is CASSTGLAGSYEQYF.

V and J are TRBV5-4 and TRBJ2-1, with 9 positions matching TRBD2. This CDR3 comprises 15 residues. After removal of 3 bases from V and 4 bases from J, the junction contained 5 bases not matched to a gene. Germline values: CDR1 SGHNT, CDR2 YYREEE (reference sequence). CDR3: CASSSAGGDYNEQFF. The CDR3 DNA follows: TGTGCCAGCAGCTCCGCGGGAGGGGATTACAATGAGCAGTTCTTC.

The chain is built from TRBV7-8 and TRBJ1-5; a possible D gene is TRBD1 (5 bases). Germline CDR1 reads SGHVS; CDR2 reads FQNEAQ. Trimming took off 1 base at V and 0 bases at J, with 7 bases between the two ends. This CDR3 is built from 15 residues. CDR3: CASSLGQFSNQPQHF. The CDR3 nucleotides read TGTGCCAGCAGCTTAGGACAGTTTAGCAATCAGCCCCAGCATTTT. Based on the CDR3 plus reference TRBV7-8 and TRBJ1-5, the full variable domain is GAGVSQSPRYKVAKRGQDVALRCDPISGHVSLFWYQQALGQGPEFLTYFQNEAQLDKSGLPSDRFFAERPEGSVSTLKIQRTQQEDSAVYLCASSLGQFSNQPQHFGDGTRLSIL.

This clone has more than one count but fewer than ten. The chain links TRBV18 to TRBJ1-1; D gene unclear. V was clipped by 0 bases and J by 1 base, with 9 bases between them. CDR3 length equals 15 residues. Germline values: CDR1 KGHSH, CDR2 LQKENI. CDR3 DNA: TGTGCCAGCTCACCACCGGGCCTCGGGAACACTGAAGCTTTCTTT. The encoded protein is CASSPPGLGNTEAFF.

The V call is TRBV11-2, the J call TRBJ2-7, with D uncertain. Germline V gene lookup returns CDR1 SGHAT and CDR2 FQNNGV. The length of the CDR3 is 15 residues. The V end was cut by 2 bases, the J end by 2 bases, with 13 bases between. The CDR3 nucleotides are TGTGCCAGCAGCTTAAGTGACGGTACAACCTACGAGCAGTACTTC. This translates into CASSLSDGTTYEQYF.

The chain uses TRBV30 and TRBJ2-3; no definite D call. This CDR3 has 15 amino acids. Germline V CDR1 and CDR2: GTSNPN, SVGIG (reference sequence). With 0 bases removed from V and 4 bases from J, the gap between germline ends came to 14 bases. CDR3 coding DNA: TGTGCCTGGAGTGTACTGGCGAGTGGAGCAGATACGCAGTATTTT. Protein: CAWSVLASGADTQYF.

The genes are TRBV6-5 and TRBJ2-5; D may be TRBD1 or TRBD2 (6 bases each). The CDR3 extends over 15 amino acids. V was shortened by 8 bases and J by 1 base, with 17 bases between the two germline ends. The germline CDR1 and CDR2 sequences are MNHEY and SVGAGI. CDR3: CASGGADRFQETQYF. The CDR3 DNA is TGTGCCAGCGGAGGGGCGGACAGATTCCAAGAGACCCAGTACTTC.

The genes are TRBV28 and TRBJ2-1, with D possibly TRBD1 on 5 matching bases. This CDR3 is built from 12 residues. Trimming took 6 bases from V and 10 from J, leaving 13 bases between them. CDR1 and CDR2 (germline): MDHEN, SYDVKM. CDR3 in amino acids: CASRETVGEQFF. The DNA for the CDR3 is TGTGCCAGCAGGGAGACAGTGGGGGAGCAGTTCTTC.

V and J are TRBV28 and TRBJ1-5, with a possible D match to TRBD1 (5 bases). The CDR3 is 14 residues long. Germline V gene data show CDR1 as MDHEN and CDR2 as SYDVKM. Trimming removed 2 bases from V and 5 bases from J, with 10 bases in between. CDR3 residues: CASSLQGGDQPQHF. The DNA for the CDR3 is TGTGCCAGCAGTTTACAGGGTGGTGATCAGCCCCAGCATTTT. The full variable domain, its missing parts supplied by reference TRBV28 and TRBJ1-5, is DVKVTQSSRYLVKRTGEKVFLECVQDMDHENMFWYRQDPGLGLRLIYFSYDVKMKEKGDIPEGYSVSREKKERFSLILESASTNQTSMYLCASSLQGGDQPQHFGDGTRLSIL.

This chain connects TRBV5-4 to TRBJ2-7; no definite D call. From germline, CDR1 is SGHNT and CDR2 YYREEE (reference sequence). V was shortened by 4 bases and J by 4 bases, with 15 bases between the two germline ends. The CDR3 contains 14 residues. CDR3 in amino acids: CASSPTPLPYEQYF. For the CDR3, the DNA is TGTGCCAGCAGCCCAACGCCCCTTCCGTACGAGCAGTACTTC.

The chain has TRBV7-9 and TRBJ2-6; D is possibly TRBD1 or TRBD2 (5 bases each). This CDR3 comprises 15 residues. The V end was cut by 3 bases, the J end by 3 bases, with 9 bases between. Germline V gives CDR1 SEHNR, CDR2 FQNEAQ (reference sequence). CDR3 DNA sequence: TGTGCCAGCAGCTTTAGAGGGGATGGGGCCAACGTCCTGACTTTC. Translating it yields CASSFRGDGANVLTF.

Written as DNA, the CDR3 is TGTGCCAGCAGTTTCCCCGGGGGGCGGTACGAGCAGTACTTC. Protein sequence: CASSFPGGRYEQYF. This sequence joins TRBV28 and TRBJ2-7; perhaps TRBD2 as D (7 bases). V was cut by 3 bases and J by 4 bases, with 13 bases left in between. Germline values: CDR1 MDHEN, CDR2 SYDVKM. This CDR3 has 14 amino acids.

This clone is categorized as medium-sized. The chain carries TRBV6-6 and TRBJ2-7, with TRBD1 matching 7 bases. Germline V gene sequence: CDR1 MNHNY, CDR2 SVGAGI (reference sequence). V shed 0 bases and J 4 bases; nucleotides not matched to a gene: 9. This CDR3 region has 16 residues. The CDR3 spells CASSYSSTGATYEQYF. In nucleotides, the CDR3 is TGTGCCAGCAGTTACTCGAGCACAGGGGCCACATACGAGCAGTACTTC.

This clone was observed a few times. V usage is TRBV28 and J usage is TRBJ2-7; the match to TRBD2 covers 10 bases. V dropped 8 bases and J dropped 3; count of bases not matched to a gene: 4. Per the germline V gene, CDR1 is MDHEN and CDR2 is SYDVKM. The CDR3 extends over 13 amino acids. CDR3 amino acids: CASGTSENYEQYF. CDR3 DNA sequence: TGTGCCAGCGGGACTAGCGAAAACTACGAGCAGTACTTC.

Concerning this clone: The identical CDR3 is also encoded by other nucleotide sequences in the sample. V usage is TRBV7-3 and J usage is TRBJ2-1; D is ambiguous. The CDR3 contains 15 residues. Trimming took off 5 bases at V and 0 bases at J, with 11 bases between the two ends. Germline CDR1 is SGHTA and CDR2 is FQGTGA. As DNA, the CDR3 is TGTGCCAGCAGCCCCGCCCCTAGCTCCTACAATGAGCAGTTCTTC. Its protein product is CASSPAPSSYNEQFF.

This chain joins TRBV2 and TRBJ2-6, with TRBD1 identical over 8 bases. Trimming removed 3 bases from V and 3 bases from J; junction bases left unmatched: 7. This CDR3 has 17 residues. Germline V CDR1 and CDR2: SNHLY, FYNNEI. This CDR3 reads CASSDLAGGNGANVLTF. CDR3 sequence (DNA): TGTGCCAGCAGTGACCTGGCAGGGGGCAATGGGGCCAACGTCCTGACTTTC.

V and J are TRBV4-1 and TRBJ2-2, with D hard to call. The germline CDR1 and CDR2 sequences are MGHRA and YSYEKL. V lost 8 bases and J 2 bases, leaving 12 bases between the germline ends. The CDR3 sequence is 14 residues long. The CDR3 sequence: CASATQGNTGELFF. The CDR3 nucleotides read TGCGCCAGCGCCACCCAAGGTAACACCGGGGAGCTGTTTTTT.

J is TRBJ2-5 and V is TRBV21-1. TRBV21-1 is classified as a pseudogene. The CDR3 is 9 amino acids. CDR3: CASSKGQYF. The CDR3 DNA is TGTGCCAGCAGCAAAGGACAGTACTTC.

The chain couples TRBV6-6 to TRBJ2-3; D perhaps matches TRBD2 (6 bases). Trimming cost V 2 bases and J 6 bases, with 9 bases left between them. CDR3 length equals 13 residues. The germline CDR1 and CDR2 sequences are MNHNY and SVGAGI (reference sequence). The CDR3 bases are TGTGCCAGCAGTTACATGACTAGGGATACGCAGTATTTT. Translating it yields CASSYMTRDTQYF.

A few counts support this clone. The chain uses TRBV28 and TRBJ1-2; no firm D call. The CDR3 is 16 amino acids. V dropped 1 base and J dropped 8 bases, with 20 bases sitting between them. The germline V gene encodes CDR1 MDHEN and CDR2 SYDVKM. The CDR3 DNA sequence: TGTGCCAGCAGTTTATCGCCCTCGGGCCCACCTTGGGGCTACACCTTC. Translation: CASSLSPSGPPWGYTF.